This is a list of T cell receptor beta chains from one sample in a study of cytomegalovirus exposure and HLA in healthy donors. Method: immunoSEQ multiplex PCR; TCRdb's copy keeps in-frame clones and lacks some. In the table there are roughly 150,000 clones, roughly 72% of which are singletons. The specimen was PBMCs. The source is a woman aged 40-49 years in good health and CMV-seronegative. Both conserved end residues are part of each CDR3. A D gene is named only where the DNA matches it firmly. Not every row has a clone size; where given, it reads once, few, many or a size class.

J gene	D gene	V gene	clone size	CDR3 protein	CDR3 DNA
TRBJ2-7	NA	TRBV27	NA	CATGTKNYEQYF	TGTGCCACCGGGACAAAAAACTACGAGCAGTACTTC
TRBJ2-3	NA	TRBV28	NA	CASSAGGRSTDTQYF	TGTGCCAGCAGTGCCGGGGGGCGCAGCACAGATACGCAGTATTTT
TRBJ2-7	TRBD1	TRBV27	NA	CASSSTGTVYEQYF	TGTGCCAGCAGTTCTACCGGGACAGTCTACGAGCAGTACTTC
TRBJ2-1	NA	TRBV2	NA	CASSSAIYNEQFF	TGTGCCAGCAGTTCCGCTATCTACAATGAGCAGTTCTTC
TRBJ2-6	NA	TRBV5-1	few	CASSVLRQDSGANVLTF	TGCGCCAGCAGCGTACTACGACAGGACTCTGGGGCCAACGTCCTGACTTTC
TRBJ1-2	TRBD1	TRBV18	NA	CASSPRDREDYGYTF	TGTGCCAGCTCACCGCGGGACAGGGAGGACTATGGCTACACCTTC
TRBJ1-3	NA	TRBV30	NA	CACSREALNTIYF	TGTGCCTGTTCCCGGGAGGCCTTGAACACCATATATTTT
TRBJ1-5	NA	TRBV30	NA	CAWSVREWQPQHF	TGTGCCTGGAGTGTACGGGAGTGGCAGCCCCAGCATTTT
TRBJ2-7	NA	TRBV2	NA	CASSEALHASGKDGTRVYEQYF	TGTGCCAGCAGTGAAGCGCTTCATGCTTCTGGAAAGGACGGGACTCGGGTCTACGAGCAGTACTTC
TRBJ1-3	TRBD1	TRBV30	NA	CAWSTGAGNTIYF	TGTGCCTGGAGTACAGGGGCGGGAAACACCATATATTTT